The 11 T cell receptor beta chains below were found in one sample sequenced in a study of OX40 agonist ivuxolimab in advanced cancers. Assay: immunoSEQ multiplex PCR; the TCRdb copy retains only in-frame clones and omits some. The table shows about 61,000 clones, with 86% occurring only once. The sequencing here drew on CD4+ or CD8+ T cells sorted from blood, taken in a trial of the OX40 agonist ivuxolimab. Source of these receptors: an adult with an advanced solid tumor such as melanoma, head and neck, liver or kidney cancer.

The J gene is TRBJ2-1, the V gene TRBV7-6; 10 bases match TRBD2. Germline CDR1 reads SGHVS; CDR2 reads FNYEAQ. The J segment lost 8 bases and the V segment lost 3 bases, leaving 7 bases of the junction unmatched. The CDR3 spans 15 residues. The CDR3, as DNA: TGTGCCAGCAGCTTCGATAGCGGGGGGTACTATGAGCAGTTCTTC. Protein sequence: CASSFDSGGYYEQFF.

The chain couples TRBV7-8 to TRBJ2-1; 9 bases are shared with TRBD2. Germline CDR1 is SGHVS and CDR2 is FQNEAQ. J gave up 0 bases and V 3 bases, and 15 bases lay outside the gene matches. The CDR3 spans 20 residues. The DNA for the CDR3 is TGTGCCAGCAGCTTGCGTAGCAAGCGGGGGGCCGTTAGCTCCTACAATGAGCAGTTCTTC. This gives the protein CASSLRSKRGAVSSYNEQFF.

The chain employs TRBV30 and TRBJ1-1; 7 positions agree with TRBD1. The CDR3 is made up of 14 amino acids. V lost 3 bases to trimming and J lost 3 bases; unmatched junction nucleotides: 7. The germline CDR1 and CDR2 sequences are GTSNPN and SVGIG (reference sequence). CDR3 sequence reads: CAWRVLQGYTEAFF. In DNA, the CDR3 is TGTGCCTGGAGGGTCCTACAGGGGTACACTGAAGCTTTCTTT.

The CDR3 DNA sequence: TGTGCCAGCAGTGGGGGGCTGGTAGTCAAAAACATTCAGTACTTC. It specifies CASSGGLVVKNIQYF. This chain links TRBV2 with TRBJ2-4; possibly TRBD1 for D (6 bases). The CDR3 extends over 15 amino acids. Trimming took 4 bases from V and 3 from J, leaving 13 bases between them. In germline, CDR1 is SNHLY, CDR2 FYNNEI. Full variable domain (rest looked up from reference TRBV2 and TRBJ2-4): EPEVTQTPSHQVTQMGQEVILRCVPISNHLYFYWYRQILGQKVEFLVSFYNNEISEKSEIFDDQFSVERPDGSNFTLKIRSTKLEDSAMYFCASSGGLVVKNIQYFGAGTRLSVL.

DNA of the CDR3: TGCGCCAGCAGCTTGGGACTCCCTTCTAACTATGGCTACACCTTC. It specifies CASSLGLPSNYGYTF. The rearrangement links TRBV5-1 to TRBJ1-2; D not resolved. The CDR3 extends over 15 amino acids. V gave up 0 bases and J gave up 0 bases, with 9 bases separating them. CDR1 SGHRS and CDR2 YFSETQ come from the germline V gene.

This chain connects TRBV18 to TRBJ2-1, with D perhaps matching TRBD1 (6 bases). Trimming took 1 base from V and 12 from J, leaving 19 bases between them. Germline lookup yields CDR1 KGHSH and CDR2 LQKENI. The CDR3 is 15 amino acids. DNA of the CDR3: TGTGCCAGCTCACCACAGGACAGCAACCGCAAGCGGCAGTTCTTC. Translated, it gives CASSPQDSNRKRQFF.

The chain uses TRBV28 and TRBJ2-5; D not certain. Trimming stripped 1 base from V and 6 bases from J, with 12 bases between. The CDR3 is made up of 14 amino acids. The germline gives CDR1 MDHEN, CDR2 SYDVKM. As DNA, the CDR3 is TGTGCCAGCAGTTTATTAGCAGAAAGGAAGACCCAGTACTTC. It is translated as CASSLLAERKTQYF.

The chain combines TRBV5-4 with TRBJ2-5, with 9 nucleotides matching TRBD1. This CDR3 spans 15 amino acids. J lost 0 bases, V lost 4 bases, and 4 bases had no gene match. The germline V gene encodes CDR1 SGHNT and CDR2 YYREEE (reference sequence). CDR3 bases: TGTGCCAGCAGCCTACAGGGGGCTTACCAAGAGACCCAGTACTTC. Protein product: CASSLQGAYQETQYF. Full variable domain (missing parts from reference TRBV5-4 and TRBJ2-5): ETGVTQSPTHLIKTRGQQVTLRCSSQSGHNTVSWYQQALGQGPQFIFQYYREEENGRGNFPPRFSGLQFPNYSSELNVNALELDDSALYLCASSLQGAYQETQYFGPGTRLLVL.

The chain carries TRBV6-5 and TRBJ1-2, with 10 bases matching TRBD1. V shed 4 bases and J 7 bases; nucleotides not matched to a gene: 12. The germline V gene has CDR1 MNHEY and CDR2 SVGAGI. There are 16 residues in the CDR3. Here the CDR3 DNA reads TGTGCCAGCAGTTCGCCCCCCGGGACAGGGGAGATTGGCTACACCTTC. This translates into CASSSPPGTGEIGYTF.

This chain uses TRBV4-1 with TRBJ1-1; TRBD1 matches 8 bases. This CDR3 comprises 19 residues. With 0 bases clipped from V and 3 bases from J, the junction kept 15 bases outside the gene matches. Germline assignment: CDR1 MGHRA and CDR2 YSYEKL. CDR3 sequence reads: CASSQDRRRQGPSHTEAFF. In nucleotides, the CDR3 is TGCGCCAGCAGCCAAGACCGACGGCGACAGGGGCCATCGCACACTGAAGCTTTCTTT.

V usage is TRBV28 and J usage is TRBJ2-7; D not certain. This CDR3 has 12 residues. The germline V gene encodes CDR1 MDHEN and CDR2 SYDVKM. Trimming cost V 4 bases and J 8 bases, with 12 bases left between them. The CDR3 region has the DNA TGTGCCAGCAGTTCACCCGTCATGCAGCAGTACTTC. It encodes CASSSPVMQQYF.